Listed here are 10 T cell receptor beta chains from one sample, sequenced in a study of shared clonotypes between healthy human individuals. The table came from immunoSEQ multiplex PCR; TCRdb's copy has only in-frame clones and leaves some out. Found here are a few hundred thousand clones, 74% of them singletons; the top ten hold over 9%. The specimen sequenced was memory CD4+ T cells sorted from blood. Subset of the sample: CD45RA-negative fraction. The origin of the receptors is a man aged 30-40 years in good health.

This clone was counted at least ten times. The chain has TRBV18 and TRBJ2-7; D is ambiguous. The CDR3 runs 14 residues. Germline assignment: CDR1 KGHSH and CDR2 LQKENI. V was clipped by 8 bases and J by 2 bases, with 16 bases between them. This chain's CDR3 is CASHSAGIPYEQYF. CDR3 DNA sequence: TGTGCCAGCCATTCAGCAGGAATCCCCTACGAGCAGTACTTC.

The V gene is TRBV29-1, the J gene TRBJ1-2; no clear D gene. The CDR3 is 13 amino acids. Germline V gene data show CDR1 as SQVTM and CDR2 as ANQGSEA. Trimming left V 4 bases short and J 5 bases short, with 14 bases between. The chain's CDR3 is CSVGTALWYGYTF. CDR3 sequence (DNA): TGCAGCGTTGGAACAGCCCTATGGTATGGCTACACCTTC.

This clone was found many times. The chain employs TRBV19 and TRBJ1-5, with TRBD1 as a possible D gene (6 bases). Germline CDR1 and CDR2: LNHDA and SQIVND (reference sequence). V lost 10 bases, J lost 2 bases, and 15 bases lay in between. This CDR3 comprises 14 residues. CDR3 bases: TGTGCCACAGCCGGGGGCGCGGGCAATCAGCCCCAGCATTTT. Its translation is CATAGGAGNQPQHF.

The chain joins TRBV25-1 to TRBJ2-1; TRBD1 matches at 10 bases. The CDR3 totals 16 residues. The germline CDR1 and CDR2 sequences are MGHDK and SYGVNS. After removal of 4 bases from V and 5 bases from J, the junction contained 8 bases not matched to a gene. DNA for the CDR3: TGTGCCAGCAGTGTAGCAGGACAGGGGGATAACAATGAGCAGTTCTTC. This codes for CASSVAGQGDNNEQFF.

The rearrangement joins TRBV5-1 to TRBJ2-5, with TRBD1 matching over 8 bases. The germline CDR1 and CDR2 sequences are SGHRS and YFSETQ. The CDR3 contains 14 residues. V lost 4 bases, J lost 3 bases, and 5 bases stayed unmatched. CDR3: CASSIGTGEETQYF. CDR3 DNA sequence: TGCGCCAGCAGCATAGGGACAGGTGAAGAGACCCAGTACTTC.

The rearrangement links TRBV18 to TRBJ2-7; 7 bases align to TRBD2. Germline-derived CDR1 and CDR2 are KGHSH and LQKENI. The V and J ends lost 4 bases and 6 bases, in that order; junction bases with no gene match: 12. The CDR3 covers 15 residues. The CDR3 loop reads CASSQSGKTSSEQYF. Written as DNA, the CDR3 is TGTGCCAGCTCACAGAGCGGGAAGACTTCGTCCGAGCAGTACTTC.

This chain uses TRBV5-1 with TRBJ2-7, with D tentatively TRBD2 (6 bases). The germline gives CDR1 SGHRS, CDR2 YFSETQ. The ends were cut back, 3 bases at V and 10 bases at J, with 23 bases in the middle. The CDR3 length is 15 residues. The CDR3 is CASSWGGGGAYEQYF. In nucleotides, the CDR3 is TGCGCCAGCAGCTGGGGAGGAGGTGGTGCCTATGAACAGTACTTC.

The chain carries TRBV28 and TRBJ1-1, with TRBD1 as a possible D gene (5 bases). The V gene lost 6 bases and the J gene lost 0 bases, with 14 bases spanning the gap. Germline assignment: CDR1 MDHEN and CDR2 SYDVKM. The CDR3 has 15 residues. The CDR3 region is CASSPQRGLNTEAFF. Here the CDR3 DNA reads TGTGCCAGCAGCCCCCAAAGGGGCTTGAACACTGAAGCTTTCTTT. Full variable domain (missing parts from reference TRBV28 and TRBJ1-1): DVKVTQSSRYLVKRTGEKVFLECVQDMDHENMFWYRQDPGLGLRLIYFSYDVKMKEKGDIPEGYSVSREKKERFSLILESASTNQTSMYLCASSPQRGLNTEAFFGQGTRLTVV.

The chain couples TRBV27 to TRBJ2-4, with TRBD1 matching 7 bases. V shed 6 bases, J shed 0 bases, and the junction held 17 bases outside the gene matches. The CDR3 runs 19 residues. Germline CDR1 is MNHEY and CDR2 is SMNVEV (reference sequence). The CDR3 DNA reads TGTGCCAGCAGGACGGCCGGGACAGAGCCCTTAAGAGCCAAAAACATTCAGTACTTC. The encoded protein is CASRTAGTEPLRAKNIQYF.

V is TRBV5-6 and J is TRBJ2-3; perhaps TRBD1 as D (5 bases). The CDR3 is 18 residues long. The V end was cut by 2 bases, the J end by 2 bases, with 21 bases between. Germline loops: CDR1 SGHDT, CDR2 YYEEEE. CDR3 nucleotide sequence: TGTGCCAGCAGCTTTGGTAGGGGCTTAGAAATTTTCACAGATACGCAGTATTTT. Encoded protein: CASSFGRGLEIFTDTQYF.